Below are 14 T cell receptor beta chains sequenced from a single sample in a study of blood T cell repertoires in COVID-19. Measured with immunoSEQ multiplex PCR; TCRdb has only the in-frame clones, and not every one. The sample contains about 270,000 clones, more than 85% of which appear only once. Sequenced: peripheral blood. The receptors stem from a person aged 18-35 years with COVID-19, enrolled during active disease.

This clone appeared a single time. V usage is TRBV4-3 and J usage is TRBJ2-3; 13 bases line up with TRBD2. The CDR3 loop spans 19 amino acids. J gave up 1 base and V 4 bases, and 11 bases lay outside the gene matches. The V gene's germline CDR1 is LGHNA and CDR2 YSLEER. The CDR3 region is CASSRGLAGAFTGTDTQYF. CDR3 nucleotide sequence: TGCGCCAGCAGCCGTGGACTAGCGGGAGCATTCACGGGCACAGATACGCAGTATTTT.

The table lists this clone with a count of one. DNA of the CDR3: TGTGCCAGCATCCCCCTCCGGGGACTAGGAAACACCGGGGAGCTGTTTTTT. Amino acids: CASIPLRGLGNTGELFF. This chain links TRBV7-9 with TRBJ2-2, with 8 bases matching TRBD2. V was clipped by 7 bases and J by 2 bases; unmatched bases: 12. Germline V gene lookup returns CDR1 SEHNR and CDR2 FQNEAQ (reference sequence). The length of the CDR3 is 17 residues.

This chain links TRBV10-3 with TRBJ2-7; 14 nucleotides match TRBD2. Germline assignment: CDR1 ENHRY and CDR2 SYGVKD. V lost 6 bases to trimming and J lost 5 bases; unmatched junction nucleotides: 12. CDR3 length: 17 residues. The CDR3 DNA sequence: TGTGCCATCAGCCCGTCGGGACTAGCGGGAGAGTTCCACGAGCAGTACTTC. It specifies CAISPSGLAGEFHEQYF.

V usage is TRBV5-1 and J usage is TRBJ2-5; 11 bases agree with TRBD2. The CDR3 runs to 17 residues. Per germline, CDR1 SGHRS and CDR2 YFSETQ. With V trimmed by 2 bases and J by 0 bases, 6 bases remained unmatched. The CDR3 loop is CASSFASGRTYQETQYF. In nucleotides, the CDR3 is TGCGCCAGCAGCTTTGCTAGCGGGAGGACCTACCAAGAGACCCAGTACTTC.

This clone was observed a single time. V usage is TRBV6-5 and J usage is TRBJ1-1, with 12 bases identical to TRBD1. J was trimmed by 6 bases and V by 4 bases; bases with no gene match: 6. The CDR3 extends over 15 amino acids. In germline, CDR1 is MNHEY, CDR2 SVGAGI. CDR3 DNA sequence: TGTGCCAGCAGTTCCGGGACAGGGGGCTTCGCTGAAGCTTTCTTT. As protein: CASSSGTGGFAEAFF.

The chain has TRBV5-1 and TRBJ1-6; 10 bases align to TRBD1. CDR3 size: 18 residues. Looked up from germline, CDR1 is SGHRS and CDR2 is YFSETQ. After removal of 0 bases from V and 6 bases from J, the junction contained 9 bases not matched to a gene. The CDR3 region is CASSLARDRGRFNSPLHF. CDR3 in DNA: TGCGCCAGCAGCTTGGCTCGGGACAGGGGACGTTTTAATTCACCCCTCCACTTT.

CDR3 protein: CSVRTPRGAYEQYF. DNA of the CDR3: TGCAGCGTTAGGACACCTCGTGGGGCCTACGAGCAGTACTTC. V is TRBV29-1 and J is TRBJ2-7, with a tentative D call TRBD1 (5 bases). The CDR3 sequence is 14 residues long. The V and J ends lost 5 bases and 2 bases respectively, with 16 bases between them. Germline V gene lookup returns CDR1 SQVTM and CDR2 ANQGSEA.

The chain is built from TRBV28 and TRBJ1-5; the D is unclear. Trimming cost V 7 bases and J 3 bases, with 19 bases left between them. Germline lookup yields CDR1 MDHEN and CDR2 SYDVKM. This CDR3 has 16 amino acids. The CDR3 loop is CASTSLRGILNQPQHF. In DNA form, the CDR3 reads TGTGCCAGCACCTCCCTCCGAGGGATCCTCAATCAGCCCCAGCATTTT.

The chain couples TRBV15 to TRBJ2-6; TRBD1 agrees at 8 bases. The trim removed 1 base at V and 1 base at J, leaving 9 bases unmatched. The CDR3 contains 19 residues. The germline V gene has CDR1 LNHNV and CDR2 YYDKDF (reference sequence). The CDR3 DNA reads TGTGCCACCAGCAGAGGGAAGGACAGGGTTGGATCTGGGGCCAACGTCCTGACTTTC. Residues: CATSRGKDRVGSGANVLTF.

With respect to this clone: Within the sample, other DNA sequences also encode this same CDR3. V gene TRBV5-1 combines with J gene TRBJ1-2; no clear D. Germline CDR1 reads SGHRS; CDR2 reads YFSETQ. The CDR3 has 14 residues. With 4 bases removed from V and 2 bases from J, the gap between germline ends came to 12 bases. CDR3 region: CASSPGDTNYGYTF. In DNA, the CDR3 is TGCGCCAGCAGCCCCGGCGACACCAACTATGGCTACACCTTC.

The chain has TRBV28 and TRBJ2-3; TRBD1 agrees at 7 bases. The V and J ends lost 6 bases and 3 bases, in that order; junction bases with no gene match: 12. The CDR3 has 16 amino acids. CDR1 is MDHEN, CDR2 SYDVKM, per germline. CDR3 nucleotides: TGTGCCAGCAGGCCCCAAGGGGGCGCCTGGACAGATACGCAGTATTTT. It encodes CASRPQGGAWTDTQYF.

V and J are TRBV7-2 and TRBJ1-6; D is unclear. V was pared by 1 base and J by 16 bases, with 11 bases between. This CDR3 is 12 amino acids long. Germline V gene sequence: CDR1 SGHTA, CDR2 FQGNSA. Here the CDR3 DNA reads TGTGCCAGCAGCTTAGAACTCCTTAAACTCCACTTT. Encoded protein: CASSLELLKLHF.

This chain links TRBV5-8 with TRBJ2-5; D uncertain. The length of the CDR3 is 10 residues. Germline CDR1 is SGHTS and CDR2 is YDEGEE. Between the trimmed V and J ends, which lost 4 bases and 5 bases, there was a span of 3 bases. This CDR3 is CASSAETQYF. As DNA, the CDR3 is TGTGCCAGCAGCGCGGAGACCCAGTACTTC.

The chain uses TRBV2 and TRBJ1-2; D might be TRBD1 (6 bases). Trimming pared 1 base from V and 4 bases from J, leaving 13 bases between. Germline CDR1 and CDR2: SNHLY and FYNNEI. There are 15 residues in the CDR3. The DNA for the CDR3 is TGTGCCAGCAGTGAAGGGACAGTCGCCCTCTATGGCTACACCTTC. The encoded protein is CASSEGTVALYGYTF.